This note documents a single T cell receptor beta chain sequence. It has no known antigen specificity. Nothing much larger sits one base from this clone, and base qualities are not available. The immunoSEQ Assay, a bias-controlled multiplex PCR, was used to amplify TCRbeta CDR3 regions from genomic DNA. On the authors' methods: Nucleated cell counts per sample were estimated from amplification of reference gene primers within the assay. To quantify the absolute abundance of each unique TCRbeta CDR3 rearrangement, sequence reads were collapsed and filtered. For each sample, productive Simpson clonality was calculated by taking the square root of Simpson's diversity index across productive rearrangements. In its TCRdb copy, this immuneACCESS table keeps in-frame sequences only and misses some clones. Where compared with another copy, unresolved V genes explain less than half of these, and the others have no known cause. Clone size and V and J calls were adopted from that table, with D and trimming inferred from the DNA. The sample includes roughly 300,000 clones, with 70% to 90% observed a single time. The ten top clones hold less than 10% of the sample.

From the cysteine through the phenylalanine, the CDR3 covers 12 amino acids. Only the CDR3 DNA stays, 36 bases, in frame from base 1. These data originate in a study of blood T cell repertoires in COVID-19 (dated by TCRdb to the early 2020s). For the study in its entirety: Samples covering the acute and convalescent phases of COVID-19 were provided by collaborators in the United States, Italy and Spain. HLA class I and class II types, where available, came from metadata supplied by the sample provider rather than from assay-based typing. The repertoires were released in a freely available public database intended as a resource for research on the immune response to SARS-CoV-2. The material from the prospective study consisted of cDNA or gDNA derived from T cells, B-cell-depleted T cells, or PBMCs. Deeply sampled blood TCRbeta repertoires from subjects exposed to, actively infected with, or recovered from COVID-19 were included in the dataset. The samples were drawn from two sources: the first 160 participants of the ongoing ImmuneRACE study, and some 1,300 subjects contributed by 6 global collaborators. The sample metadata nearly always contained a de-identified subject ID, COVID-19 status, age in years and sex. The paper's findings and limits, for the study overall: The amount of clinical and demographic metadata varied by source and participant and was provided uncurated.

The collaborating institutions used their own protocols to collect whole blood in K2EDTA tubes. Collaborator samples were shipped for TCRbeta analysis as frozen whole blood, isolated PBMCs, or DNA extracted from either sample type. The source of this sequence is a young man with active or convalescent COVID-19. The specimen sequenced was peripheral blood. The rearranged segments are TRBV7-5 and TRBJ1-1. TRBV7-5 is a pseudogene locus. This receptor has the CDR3 CARSTKRGTEFF. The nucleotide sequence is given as TGTGCCAGAAGCACGAAGCGGGGGACGGAATTCTTT.